Following are 30 T cell receptor beta chains from one sample sequenced in a study of OX40 agonist ivuxolimab in advanced cancers. Assay used: immunoSEQ multiplex PCR; TCRdb lists only in-frame clones, some missing. The repertoire holds 50,000 or so clones, with around 86% as singletons. The source material was CD4+ or CD8+ T cells sorted from blood, sampled in a trial of the OX40 agonist ivuxolimab. Receptors were obtained from an adult with an advanced solid tumor such as melanoma, head and neck, liver or kidney cancer.

A single count supports this clone. The chain employs TRBV15 and TRBJ1-1; 10 nucleotides agree with TRBD1. Germline trimming cut 3 bases from V and 10 bases from J; bases unmatched to any gene: 11. There are 15 residues in the CDR3. Germline V gives CDR1 LNHNV, CDR2 YYDKDF (reference sequence). The DNA of the CDR3 is TGTGCCACCAGCAGCCGGGACAGGGGAGATCCCACAGCTTTCTTT. Translation gives CATSSRDRGDPTAFF.

The V gene is TRBV19, the J gene TRBJ1-3, with D unresolved. Trimming took 8 bases from V and 0 from J, leaving 20 bases between them. CDR1 is LNHDA and CDR2 is SQIVND in the germline V gene (reference sequence). The CDR3 is 17 residues long. DNA of the CDR3: TGTGCCAGTCCAAGCCCCGGAGATGCCCCCTCTGGAAACACCATATATTTT. Its translation is CASPSPGDAPSGNTIYF.

This chain links TRBV6-5 with TRBJ2-3, with TRBD1 as a possible D gene (5 bases). This CDR3 is 12 amino acids long. Trimming removed 8 bases at V and 0 bases at J, with 6 bases between. CDR1 and CDR2 (germline): MNHEY, SVGAGI. CDR3 DNA: TGTGCCAGCGGGGCTAGCACAGATACGCAGTATTTT. Translating gives CASGASTDTQYF.

The V gene is TRBV28, the J gene TRBJ2-3; no firm D call. V dropped 6 bases and J dropped 6 bases, with 16 bases sitting between them. The CDR3 is 14 amino acids. The germline gives CDR1 MDHEN, CDR2 SYDVKM. This chain's CDR3 is CASSTGPTGDTQYF. DNA for the CDR3: TGTGCCAGCAGCACTGGACCGACCGGGGATACGCAGTATTTT.

The chain combines TRBV4-1 with TRBJ1-1, with a tentative D call TRBD1 (6 bases). CDR3 length: 15 amino acids. The ends were cut back, 0 bases at V and 1 base at J, with 9 bases in the middle. The V gene's germline CDR1 is MGHRA and CDR2 YSYEKL. In nucleotides, the CDR3 is TGCGCCAGCAGCCAAGATGTGGGACAGAACACTGAAGCTTTCTTT. It yields the protein CASSQDVGQNTEAFF.

The chain is built from TRBV6-1 and TRBJ1-5; 7 bases line up with TRBD1. This CDR3 has 14 amino acids. With 2 bases clipped from V and 5 bases from J, the junction kept 3 bases outside the gene matches. Germline V gene sequence: CDR1 MNHNS, CDR2 SASEGT. CDR3 loop: CASSEWDSDQPQHF. The CDR3 nucleotides are TGTGCCAGCAGTGAATGGGACAGTGATCAGCCCCAGCATTTT.

This clone has only one observation. V is TRBV7-8 and J is TRBJ2-7, with D possibly TRBD2 on 6 matching bases. V lost 5 bases, J lost 7 bases, and 24 bases lay in between. Germline CDR1 reads SGHVS; CDR2 reads FQNEAQ. CDR3 length: 16 residues. The CDR3 DNA follows: TGTGCCAGCAGCCCCGTGGTACCCCGGAGGGGCGAGGAGCAGTACTTC. This translates into CASSPVVPRRGEEQYF.

This sequence joins TRBV5-6 and TRBJ1-5; the match to TRBD1 covers 8 bases. There are 15 residues in the CDR3. The V and J ends lost 5 bases and 2 bases, in that order; junction bases with no gene match: 6. Germline lookup yields CDR1 SGHDT and CDR2 YYEEEE. The CDR3 spells CASSSDRGGNQPQHF. The CDR3 DNA sequence: TGTGCCAGCAGTTCTGACAGGGGTGGCAATCAGCCCCAGCATTTT.

The chain combines TRBV27 with TRBJ1-5; D is perhaps TRBD1 (5 bases). V gave up 3 bases and J gave up 1 base, with 7 bases separating them. The CDR3 is made up of 14 amino acids. The V gene's germline CDR1 is MNHEY and CDR2 SMNVEV (reference sequence). Here the CDR3 reads CASSFGGSNQPQHF. As DNA, the CDR3 is TGTGCCAGCAGTTTTGGGGGAAGCAATCAGCCCCAGCATTTT.

The chain recombines TRBV4-3 with TRBJ2-5; maybe TRBD2 (5 bases). Between the trimmed V and J ends, which lost 0 bases and 4 bases, there was a span of 12 bases. The CDR3 is made up of 15 amino acids. CDR1 is LGHNA and CDR2 is YSLEER in the germline V gene. In nucleotides, the CDR3 is TGCGCCAGCAGCCAAGATCGAGGGATTCGAGAGACCCAGTACTTC. It yields the protein CASSQDRGIRETQYF.

In its sample, this clone was seen a few times. V is TRBV15 and J is TRBJ2-3; the match to TRBD2 covers 16 bases. The V and J ends lost 4 bases and 0 bases, in that order; junction bases with no gene match: 10. The CDR3 has 20 amino acids. Germline V gene sequence: CDR1 LNHNV, CDR2 YYDKDF (reference sequence). Here the CDR3 DNA reads TGTGCCACCAGCACACCGCCGGGGACTAGCGGGGGGGTAAGCACAGATACGCAGTATTTT. It yields the protein CATSTPPGTSGGVSTDTQYF.

V usage is TRBV11-3 and J usage is TRBJ1-5; no definite D call. Germline CDR1 is SGHNT and CDR2 is YENEEA. Between the trimmed V and J ends, which lost 0 bases and 3 bases, there was a span of 9 bases. The CDR3 loop spans 15 amino acids. CDR3 coding DNA: TGTGCCAGCAGCTTAGATCTTAAGTTCAATCAGCCCCAGCATTTT. It translates to CASSLDLKFNQPQHF.

The chain joins TRBV13 to TRBJ2-7; D could derive from TRBD1 or TRBD2 (7 bases each). Germline loops: CDR1 PRHDT, CDR2 FYEKMQ (reference sequence). V was clipped by 7 bases and J by 5 bases, with 18 bases between them. This CDR3 has 14 amino acids. CDR3 bases: TGTGCCAGCACCCAGGGAGGGGGCATGAACGAGCAGTACTTC. Protein product: CASTQGGGMNEQYF.

The chain joins TRBV19 to TRBJ2-5, with D perhaps TRBD1 (6 bases). CDR1 and CDR2 (germline): LNHDA, SQIVND (reference sequence). CDR3 length: 15 amino acids. Trimming cost V 3 bases and J 2 bases, with 13 bases left between them. CDR3 region: CASSMEDRQQETQYF. The CDR3 region has the DNA TGTGCCAGTAGTATGGAGGACAGACAACAAGAGACCCAGTACTTC.

This clone is categorized as medium-sized (0.01 to 0.1%). This chain links TRBV2 with TRBJ2-7; D not certain. Germline CDR1 is SNHLY and CDR2 is FYNNEI. This CDR3 comprises 13 residues. The V gene lost 1 base and the J gene lost 3 bases, with 7 bases spanning the gap. CDR3 DNA: TGTGCCAGCAGTGAAGAGGACGGCTACGAGCAGTACTTC. Encoded protein: CASSEEDGYEQYF.

The chain joins TRBV5-4 to TRBJ1-4; 7 nucleotides align to TRBD1. Germline trimming cut 4 bases from V and 11 bases from J; bases unmatched to any gene: 11. The CDR3 extends over 14 amino acids. Germline CDR1 and CDR2: SGHNT and YYREEE (reference sequence). CDR3 residues: CASSLTGDSWKLFF. The CDR3 DNA reads as TGTGCCAGCAGCCTTACAGGGGACTCATGGAAACTGTTTTTT.

The genes are TRBV7-6 and TRBJ2-1; 11 bases map to TRBD1. Germline V gives CDR1 SGHVS, CDR2 FNYEAQ. The CDR3 spans 16 residues. The ends lost 1 base at V and 8 bases at J; junction bases unmatched: 7. The CDR3 spells CASSLGRGQGGYEQFF. CDR3 bases: TGTGCCAGCAGCTTAGGCCGGGGACAGGGGGGGTATGAGCAGTTCTTC.

This chain joins TRBV28 and TRBJ1-2; maybe TRBD1 (5 bases). Trimming stripped 7 bases from V and 6 bases from J, with 21 bases between. CDR3 size: 15 residues. Germline V gene data show CDR1 as MDHEN and CDR2 as SYDVKM. In DNA form, the CDR3 reads TGTGCCAGCATTCCTCCGTACCCAGGGTACCATGGCTACACCTTC. Protein product: CASIPPYPGYHGYTF.

CDR3 nucleotides: TGTGCCAGCGTCTACTTTCCCAGCACGAGCACAGATACGCAGTATTTT. Protein: CASVYFPSTSTDTQYF. The rearrangement links TRBV5-6 to TRBJ2-3; D remains unclear. The CDR3 covers 16 residues. Germline V gene sequence: CDR1 SGHDT, CDR2 YYEEEE. Between the trimmed V and J ends, which lost 7 bases and 0 bases, there was a span of 18 bases. The variable domain in full, completed from reference TRBV5-6 and TRBJ2-3, reads DAGVTQSPTHLIKTRGQQVTLRCSPKSGHDTVSWYQQALGQGPQFIFQYYEEEERQRGNFPDRFSGHQFPNYSSELNVNALLLGDSALYLCASVYFPSTSTDTQYFGPGTRLTVL.

The chain uses TRBV7-9 and TRBJ1-4; D remains unclear. The CDR3 runs 13 residues. Germline CDR1 reads SEHNR; CDR2 reads FQNEAQ (reference sequence). V shed 3 bases and J shed 6 bases, with 8 bases lying between them. This chain's CDR3 is CASSFSLDEKLFF. In DNA form, the CDR3 reads TGTGCCAGCAGCTTTTCCTTGGATGAAAAACTGTTTTTT. Filled out from reference TRBV7-9 and TRBJ1-4, the complete variable domain reads DTGVSQNPRHKITKRGQNVTFRCDPISEHNRLYWYRQTLGQGPEFLTYFQNEAQLEKSRLLSDRFSAERPKGSFSTLEIQRTEQGDSAMYLCASSFSLDEKLFFGSGTQLSVL.

The V gene is TRBV12-5, the J gene TRBJ2-3, with D hard to call. This CDR3 has 16 residues. Germline V gene data show CDR1 as LGHNT and CDR2 as FRNRAP. Trimming shortened V by 0 bases and J by 0 bases, and 10 bases separated the two germline ends. The CDR3 reads CASGLVIGRSTDTQYF. As DNA, the CDR3 is TGTGCTAGTGGTTTGGTAATTGGGCGCAGCACAGATACGCAGTATTTT.

The rearrangement uses TRBV7-9 and TRBJ2-5, with D hard to call. The germline V and J ends were trimmed by 5 bases and 2 bases, with 15 bases remaining between them. This CDR3 spans 15 amino acids. Germline loops: CDR1 SEHNR, CDR2 FQNEAQ (reference sequence). Written as DNA, the CDR3 is TGTGCCAGCAGCGCCCCAATTGCTGGGCAAGAGACCCAGTACTTC. Protein sequence: CASSAPIAGQETQYF.

The rearrangement links TRBV10-1 to TRBJ1-1; 8 bases are a match to TRBD1. J gave up 0 bases and V 3 bases, and 6 bases lay outside the gene matches. Germline V lookup: CDR1 WNHNN, CDR2 SYGVQD (reference sequence). This CDR3 has 16 residues. CDR3 nucleotides: TGCGCCAGCAGTGACGACAGGGGCAACATGAACACTGAAGCTTTCTTT. This codes for CASSDDRGNMNTEAFF.

The chain carries TRBV27 and TRBJ2-2; no definite D call. The V gene's germline CDR1 is MNHEY and CDR2 SMNVEV (reference sequence). Trimming took off 4 bases at V and 3 bases at J, with 3 bases between the two ends. The CDR3 contains 12 residues. As DNA, the CDR3 is TGTGCCAGCAGTTCTTACACCGGGGAGCTGTTTTTT. Protein product: CASSSYTGELFF.

CDR3 coding DNA: TGTGCCAGCAGCTTAGGATTCTCGGCCTACGAGCAGTACTTC. Translating gives CASSLGFSAYEQYF. The chain combines TRBV9 with TRBJ2-7; D unclear. The CDR3 runs to 14 residues. CDR1 and CDR2 (germline): SGDLS, YYNGEE. The V end was cut by 4 bases, the J end by 2 bases, with 13 bases between.

This clone was recorded once. This chain uses TRBV28 with TRBJ2-7; the D gene is possibly TRBD1 (5 bases). CDR1 and CDR2 (germline): MDHEN, SYDVKM. This CDR3 region has 13 residues. Trimming took off 5 bases at V and 5 bases at J, with 13 bases between the two ends. The CDR3, as DNA: TGTGCCAGCAGTATCAGTACAGGTAACGAGCAGTACTTC. It specifies CASSISTGNEQYF.

V is TRBV6-6 and J is TRBJ2-1; D gene uncertain. Germline V gives CDR1 MNHNY, CDR2 SVGAGI (reference sequence). This CDR3 is 14 amino acids long. Deletions cut 2 bases from V and 9 bases from J, with 14 bases between. DNA of the CDR3: TGTGCCAGCAGTTACGTTGGGTCGATAGGTGAGCAGTTCTTC. Its translation is CASSYVGSIGEQFF.

This chain uses TRBV7-3 with TRBJ2-3; D is unresolved. The V gene lost 1 base and the J gene lost 2 bases, with 4 bases spanning the gap. From germline, CDR1 is SGHTA and CDR2 FQGTGA. The CDR3 loop spans 13 amino acids. The CDR3 nucleotides are TGTGCCAGCAGCTTAATGGCCACAGATACGCAGTATTTT. Its protein product is CASSLMATDTQYF.

This rearrangement joins TRBV7-9 to TRBJ1-2; D might be TRBD1 (5 bases). Germline values: CDR1 SEHNR, CDR2 FQNEAQ (reference sequence). The CDR3 consists of 16 residues. Trimming shortened V by 5 bases and J by 4 bases, and 20 bases separated the two germline ends. The chain's CDR3 is CASSHSRDPEGYGYTF. In nucleotides, the CDR3 is TGTGCCAGCAGCCATAGCCGGGACCCCGAGGGCTATGGCTACACCTTC.

The chain combines TRBV2 with TRBJ2-3; 10 positions match TRBD1. The CDR3 spans 15 residues. Germline assignment: CDR1 SNHLY and CDR2 FYNNEI. Trimming at V came to 7 bases and at J to 3 bases, leaving 7 bases not matched to a gene. The CDR3 DNA reads TGTGCCAGCAATGCTGACAGGGGGCGGACAGATACGCAGTATTTT. This codes for CASNADRGRTDTQYF.